The present entry profiles one T cell receptor beta chain with its context. What antigen it recognizes has not been identified. One base away there is no much larger clone; base qualities are not given. The cohort consisted of 670 or so healthy bone marrow donors. At the time of sampling, every cohort member was nominally healthy, though immune exposures that went unrecorded were likely present. The donor was CMV seronegative and belonged to the group of more than 300 seronegative cohort members. Each donor provided a peripheral blood sample, and peripheral blood mononuclear cells were used for TCR beta sequencing. Genomic DNA extraction from the blood cell samples was performed with the Qiagen DNeasy Blood Extraction Kit. The CDR3 covers 11 residues, taking in both the cysteine and the phenylalanine. CDR3 DNA only is kept here, 33 bases in frame from base 1. A distance of 13 bases separates the germline ends of V and J, which lose 8 bases and 8 bases respectively. CDR1 and CDR2, per the germline V gene, are SGHRS and YFSETQ.

These data come from a study of cytomegalovirus exposure and HLA in healthy donors (TCRdb year 2017). Regarding the study in general: In an earlier analysis of 587 of the donors, 250 to 350 Gb of sequence data and 117 million unique TCR beta sequences from roughly 190 million T cells were reported. An early release that covered about 600 HLA-typed donors contained approximately 300 gigabases of sequencing data and 75 million to 100 million unique TCR sequences. The genetic ancestry cluster associated with self-reported Caucasian donors included 81% of the roughly 390 genotyped donors. The study aimed to test whether cataloging public T cell receptors could reveal signatures of past pathogen exposure. The T cell repertoires of under 700 subjects were profiled by immunosequencing and related to cytomegalovirus serostatus. In addition to the first cohort of about 650 subjects, a separate validation cohort of under 150 different subjects was used. To predict cytomegalovirus infection status, the study brought together high-throughput TCR immunosequencing, statistical association of individual TCRs with disease status, and machine learning. In a later analysis, previously published TCR beta repertoires from 550 to 750 donors were re-analyzed and high-resolution HLA genotyping was added so that TCR occurrence patterns could be studied. The later analysis used no new phenotypic data to find candidate immune exposures, relying instead on TCR beta sequences and their occurrence across donors. In an earlier analysis of a few hundred of the donors, high-throughput TCR beta sequencing was used to judge whether each TCR beta V gene segment behaved as functional or pseudogenic. Donor age, sex, ethnicity and CMV serostatus were collected together with the repertoire data. Genome-wide SNP genotypes for about three fifths of the 666 donors were used in a later genetic analysis, which treated that subset as a discovery cohort. Every repertoire in the discovery cohort had been generated on one and the same sequencing platform. Both class I and class II loci were covered by HLA typing, at four-digit resolution. The number of donors typed differed by locus, with about 629-630 for A, B, C, DRB1 and DQB1, more than 500 for DQA1, nearly 610 for DPA1, and approximately 470 for DPB1. About five DR-DQ haplotypes were treated as single units for association and clustering because of strong linkage in the cohort. Among about 400 genotyped donors of the cohort, an average of around 220,000 unique TCR beta nucleotide sequences was sequenced per donor, of which roughly 18% were non-productive.

The protocol used for the library was the immunoSEQ multiplex PCR assay. For the multiplex PCR, a mixture combining 60 forward primers for TCR Vbeta segments and 13 reverse primers for TCR Jbeta segments was used. The CDR3 region of rearranged TCR beta genes was amplified from genomic DNA by a multiplex PCR assay. The amplified TCR beta libraries were sequenced on the Illumina HiSeq System as 87-base-pair reads. The published analysis was carried out like this. A later analysis tallied some 79 million unique TCR beta chains across the 666 repertoires, and some 12 million of those chains were shared by two or more donors. Raw reads were error-corrected and collapsed into unique sequences by a nearest-neighbor algorithm in which closely related sequences were merged to remove PCR and sequencing errors. To assign V, D and J gene segments, CDR3 sequences were aligned to IMGT reference sequences. Each retained sequence needed at least a six-nucleotide match to both a V gene segment and a J gene segment. A rearrangement counted as productive if the CDR3 had no stop codons and remained in frame with V and J, and every other rearrangement counted as non-productive. CDR3 was defined according to IMGT convention as the region running from the second conserved V-encoded cysteine to the conserved J-encoded phenylalanine. In an earlier analysis of around 570 of the donors, sequences lacking an unambiguous match to a single V gene segment were excluded. An earlier analysis of 587 of the donors called V segments functional above 56.7% productive rearrangements and segregating when the between-donor standard deviation exceeded 5%. A statistical classification framework was built for diagnosing cytomegalovirus status from the catalog of TCR beta chain sequences. V and J gene assignment, in a later analysis, came from comparing TCR nucleotide sequences with IMGT/GENE-DB human TR gene sequences. Using the TCRdist pipeline, a later analysis assigned CDR3 sequences along with most-parsimonious VDJ recombination scenarios. A later analysis defined each TCR beta chain by its CDR3 amino acid sequence plus V-gene family, and excluded reads lacking a unique V-gene family. A later analysis removed 450 to 600 highly shared, low-generation-probability nucleotide sequences to deal with suspected cross-contamination and a sequencing artifact. For each public chain, a later analysis derived a clonal expansion index from normalized ranks of inferred template counts within each repertoire. A later analysis computed generation probabilities with a VDJ recombination model fitted to out-of-frame rearrangements, and checked the results against IGoR. A later analysis scored TCR-TCR, TCR-HLA and TCR-CMV co-occurrence with hypergeometric tests, applying a repertoire-size bias correction to TCR pairs. False discovery rates were estimated in a later analysis by permuting HLA or CMV assignments 20 times. A later analysis grouped co-occurring TCRs with DBSCAN, adding TCRdist sequence similarity when clustering within HLA-allele-positive subsets. Repertoires with fewer than 30,000 or more than 120,000 public chains, plus five repertoires with anomalous nucleotide sharing, were excluded from co-occurrence clustering. Entries here come from immuneACCESS through TCRdb and include only in-frame sequences with V and J called. Some clones fail to appear in such tables; in the studies checked, an unresolved V gene covers under half of the shortfall, and the cause of the remainder is unknown. V, J and clone size are taken as reported in that table, and D and trimming were inferred from the DNA itself. The sample includes 95,000 to 150,000 clones, with around 80% observed a single time. The ten largest clones capture around 1.5% of the sample.

General study outcomes and caveats: According to a later genetic analysis, donors in an Asian-associated ancestry cluster had fewer N-insertions in productive TCRs than the roughly 700-donor mean. The presence/absence analyses assumed that sequencing depth was roughly uniform across donors, and that assumption may not be true. The classifier was reported to diagnose cytomegalovirus status with high specificity and sensitivity in both the original and validation cohorts. In an earlier analysis of some 640 of the donors, most TCR beta V segments were observed in productive rearrangements about 87% or about 30% of the time, broadly matching IMGT annotations. Most TCR sequences were observed very rarely across donors, whereas some public TCRs were present in many individuals. According to a later analysis, TCR association rates differed among HLA loci, with DRB1 alleles showing the most associated TCRs and HLA-C alleles showing the fewest. A total of around 150 TCR beta chains were listed by the study as associated with cytomegalovirus. Linkage disequilibrium might explain the correlated functional status among segregating V segments, but an unknown experimental factor could not be ruled out. When HLA alleles, especially DR and DQ, strongly co-occurred, TCR associations were difficult to assign to individual alleles. A cluster of highly shared sequence variants was judged likely to represent a technical artifact of the sequencing pipeline. In a later genetic analysis, a missense DCLRE1C variant was associated with V-gene and J-gene trimming of TCR beta chains, and the association was replicated in an independent cohort. A later analysis found that HLA-associated TCR beta chains were more clonally expanded and had lower generation probabilities than equally common non-associated chains. A later analysis associated 16,951 TCR beta sequences with specific HLA alleles at a false discovery rate of 0.05. Because counts were too low, some 16 rarely observed V segments, including chromosome 9 orphons, were excluded from the earlier analysis of about 500 of the donors. Most CMV-associated TCR beta chains appeared to be HLA-restricted in a later analysis, and the HLA associations seemed to be driven largely by CMV exposure. HLA typing was unavailable for some donors at each locus, so association tests used only the typed subset. In a later analysis, several top co-occurrence clusters were reported to appear linked to parvovirus B19, influenza, CMV and Epstein-Barr virus. A few of the identified cytomegalovirus-associated TCR beta chains were confirmed in vitro to be specific for cytomegalovirus antigens. This cohort had only TCR beta chains sequenced, and the lack of alpha or paired-chain data limited which features could be detected. For the cohort, immune exposure information was limited to CMV serostatus. The 87-base-pair reads could not distinguish some IMGT-functional V segments, including TRBV6-2 and TRBV6-3, so those segments were excluded. A further reported finding was that TCR beta sequences accurately predicted the HLA-A and HLA-B alleles for most subjects in the first cohort. It was suggested by the authors that the approach could potentially be generalized to other disease states and immunological phenotypes.

The sequence came from a young woman in good health and CMV-seronegative. The chain is encoded by TRBV5-1 joined to TRBJ1-2; the D gene is perhaps TRBD1, from 5 matching bases. The specimen was PBMCs. The bases read TGCGCCAGTCAGGGAGGAGACGGCTACACCTTC. Protein translation: CASQGGDGYTF.